Shown below are 15 T cell receptor beta chains from a single sample sequenced in a study of blood T cell repertoires in COVID-19. Libraries were prepared by immunoSEQ multiplex PCR; TCRdb keeps only in-frame clonotypes and omits some of them. The sample carries 250,000 or so clones, about 91% recorded once. Sequencing was performed on PBMCs or T cells enriched from blood (not recorded which). These receptors all come from a man between 40 and 49 years old who had been exposed to COVID-19.

The chain is built from TRBV19 and TRBJ1-5; the match to TRBD1 covers 7 bases. The CDR3 sequence is 15 residues long. J was trimmed by 7 bases and V by 3 bases; bases with no gene match: 9. Germline CDR1 and CDR2: LNHDA and SQIVND (reference sequence). CDR3 sequence: CASSMGVDRRQPQHF. The CDR3 DNA is TGTGCCAGTAGTATGGGGGTGGACAGGCGACAGCCCCAGCATTTT.

This clone was found once. The rearrangement links TRBV2 to TRBJ1-1; 10 bases fit TRBD1. V dropped 11 bases and J dropped 5; count of bases not matched to a gene: 5. Per the germline V gene, CDR1 is SNHLY and CDR2 is FYNNEI. The CDR3 runs to 12 residues. For the CDR3, the DNA is TGTGCCGGGACAGGGGAACGGACTGAAGCTTTCTTT. Amino acid sequence: CAGTGERTEAFF.

The CDR3 is CASSVGIKGHLTGELFF. CDR3 nucleotide sequence: TGTGCCAGCAGCGTAGGGATCAAGGGACACCTCACCGGGGAGCTGTTTTTT. The chain couples TRBV9 to TRBJ2-2; possibly TRBD1 for D (6 bases). The CDR3 has 17 amino acids. The germline gives CDR1 SGDLS, CDR2 YYNGEE. The V end lost 0 bases, the J end lost 4 bases, and 16 bases lay between the germline ends.

The chain couples TRBV18 to TRBJ2-4; 10 bases are a match to TRBD1. The junction had 7 bases not matched to a gene; V was cut back by 8 bases and J by 6 bases. The CDR3 spans 14 residues. The germline V gene encodes CDR1 KGHSH and CDR2 LQKENI. The CDR3 protein is CASRQGAELNIQYF. CDR3 nucleotides: TGTGCCAGCCGACAGGGGGCCGAGTTAAACATTCAGTACTTC.

This clone was counted once. The chain joins TRBV6-5 to TRBJ1-5; 9 bases are a match to TRBD1. This CDR3 region has 15 residues. Germline V lookup: CDR1 MNHEY, CDR2 SVGAGI. The V and J ends lost 4 bases and 4 bases, in that order; junction bases with no gene match: 5. The CDR3 bases are TGTGCCAGCAGTTCGGACAGGGGAACAAATCAGCCCCAGCATTTT. This translates into CASSSDRGTNQPQHF.

In this sample, this clone turned up once. CDR3 sequence reads: CASSLWPTAGEKLFF. Written as DNA, the CDR3 is TGTGCCAGCAGTTTATGGCCCACAGCCGGCGAAAAACTGTTTTTT. The chain joins TRBV27 to TRBJ1-4, with D unresolved. The CDR3 has 15 amino acids. The germline gives CDR1 MNHEY, CDR2 SMNVEV (reference sequence). The V end lost 1 base, the J end lost 8 bases, and 14 bases lay between the germline ends.

This clone was detected once. This chain links TRBV7-9 with TRBJ1-1; a weak D match, TRBD1 (5 bases). V lost 3 bases and J 5 bases, leaving 10 bases between the germline ends. The CDR3 is 13 amino acids. The germline V gene has CDR1 SEHNR and CDR2 FQNEAQ (reference sequence). The CDR3 sequence: CASSFAGRTEAFF. CDR3 nucleotide sequence: TGTGCCAGCAGCTTTGCAGGGCGGACTGAAGCTTTCTTT.

The chain has TRBV7-6 and TRBJ2-7, with 7 bases fitting TRBD2. The germline gives CDR1 SGHVS, CDR2 FNYEAQ. Germline trimming cut 1 base from V and 3 bases from J; bases unmatched to any gene: 6. CDR3 length: 15 amino acids. CDR3 nucleotide sequence: TGTGCCAGCAGCTTAGGACTAGCAGACTTCTACGAGCAGTACTTC. Its protein is CASSLGLADFYEQYF.

V usage is TRBV3-1 (or the pseudogene TRBV3-2) and J usage is TRBJ2-7, with TRBD2 identical over 7 bases. CDR1 is LGHDT and CDR2 is YNNKEL in the germline V gene (reference sequence). The ends lost 5 bases at V and 5 bases at J; junction bases unmatched: 15. The CDR3 contains 16 residues. CDR3 coding DNA: TGTGCCAGCAGCTCCAACCCTTTAGCGGGCTTCAACGAGCAGTACTTC. Its translation is CASSSNPLAGFNEQYF.

The chain joins TRBV28 to TRBJ2-2; 7 bases fit TRBD2. Germline V gene data show CDR1 as MDHEN and CDR2 as SYDVKM. V trimming: 5 bases; J trimming: 6 bases; junction bases outside the gene matches: 3. The CDR3 consists of 13 residues. CDR3 DNA sequence: TGTGCCAGCAGTCAGACTAGCCCCGGGGAGCTGTTTTTT. It encodes CASSQTSPGELFF.

The rearrangement joins TRBV6-5 to TRBJ1-1; D call uncertain. Germline CDR1 and CDR2: MNHEY and SVGAGI. This CDR3 is built from 14 residues. V was clipped by 4 bases and J by 4 bases, with 13 bases between them. CDR3 nucleotides: TGTGCCAGCAGTTCCGGGAGGTTAGCCACTGAAGCTTTCTTT. This translates into CASSSGRLATEAFF.

This sequence joins TRBV11-2 and TRBJ1-4; a possible D gene is TRBD1 (5 bases). Germline CDR1 and CDR2: SGHAT and FQNNGV. The CDR3 totals 15 residues. V shed 5 bases and J shed 5 bases, with 15 bases lying between them. CDR3 in amino acids: CASSQWGRGNEKLFF. The CDR3 DNA reads TGTGCCAGCAGCCAATGGGGCCGGGGGAATGAAAAACTGTTTTTT.

The gene calls are TRBV5-1 and TRBJ1-5, with TRBD1 identical over 8 bases. Germline trimming cut 0 bases from V and 8 bases from J; bases unmatched to any gene: 7. Germline V gene lookup returns CDR1 SGHRS and CDR2 YFSETQ. This CDR3 comprises 15 residues. Written as DNA, the CDR3 is TGCGCCAGCAGCTTGGCCGGACAGGGCGTGGAGCCCCAGCATTTT. It encodes CASSLAGQGVEPQHF.

V usage is TRBV19 and J usage is TRBJ1-5, with TRBD1 matching over 9 bases. CDR3 size: 15 residues. The trim removed 5 bases at V and 5 bases at J, leaving 7 bases unmatched. Germline CDR1 LNHDA, CDR2 SQIVND (reference sequence). As DNA, the CDR3 is TGTGCCAGTAGTTTCCGGGACAGGGTTGATCAGCCCCAGCATTTT. Protein: CASSFRDRVDQPQHF.

The V call is TRBV19, the J call TRBJ1-1, with a weak D call TRBD1 (6 bases). This CDR3 is 15 amino acids long. Between the trimmed V and J ends, which lost 5 bases and 0 bases, there was a span of 13 bases. CDR1 is LNHDA and CDR2 is SQIVND in the germline V gene (reference sequence). Here the CDR3 DNA reads TGTGCCAGTAGTCCCCGGACAGAAATGAACACTGAAGCTTTCTTT. It yields the protein CASSPRTEMNTEAFF.